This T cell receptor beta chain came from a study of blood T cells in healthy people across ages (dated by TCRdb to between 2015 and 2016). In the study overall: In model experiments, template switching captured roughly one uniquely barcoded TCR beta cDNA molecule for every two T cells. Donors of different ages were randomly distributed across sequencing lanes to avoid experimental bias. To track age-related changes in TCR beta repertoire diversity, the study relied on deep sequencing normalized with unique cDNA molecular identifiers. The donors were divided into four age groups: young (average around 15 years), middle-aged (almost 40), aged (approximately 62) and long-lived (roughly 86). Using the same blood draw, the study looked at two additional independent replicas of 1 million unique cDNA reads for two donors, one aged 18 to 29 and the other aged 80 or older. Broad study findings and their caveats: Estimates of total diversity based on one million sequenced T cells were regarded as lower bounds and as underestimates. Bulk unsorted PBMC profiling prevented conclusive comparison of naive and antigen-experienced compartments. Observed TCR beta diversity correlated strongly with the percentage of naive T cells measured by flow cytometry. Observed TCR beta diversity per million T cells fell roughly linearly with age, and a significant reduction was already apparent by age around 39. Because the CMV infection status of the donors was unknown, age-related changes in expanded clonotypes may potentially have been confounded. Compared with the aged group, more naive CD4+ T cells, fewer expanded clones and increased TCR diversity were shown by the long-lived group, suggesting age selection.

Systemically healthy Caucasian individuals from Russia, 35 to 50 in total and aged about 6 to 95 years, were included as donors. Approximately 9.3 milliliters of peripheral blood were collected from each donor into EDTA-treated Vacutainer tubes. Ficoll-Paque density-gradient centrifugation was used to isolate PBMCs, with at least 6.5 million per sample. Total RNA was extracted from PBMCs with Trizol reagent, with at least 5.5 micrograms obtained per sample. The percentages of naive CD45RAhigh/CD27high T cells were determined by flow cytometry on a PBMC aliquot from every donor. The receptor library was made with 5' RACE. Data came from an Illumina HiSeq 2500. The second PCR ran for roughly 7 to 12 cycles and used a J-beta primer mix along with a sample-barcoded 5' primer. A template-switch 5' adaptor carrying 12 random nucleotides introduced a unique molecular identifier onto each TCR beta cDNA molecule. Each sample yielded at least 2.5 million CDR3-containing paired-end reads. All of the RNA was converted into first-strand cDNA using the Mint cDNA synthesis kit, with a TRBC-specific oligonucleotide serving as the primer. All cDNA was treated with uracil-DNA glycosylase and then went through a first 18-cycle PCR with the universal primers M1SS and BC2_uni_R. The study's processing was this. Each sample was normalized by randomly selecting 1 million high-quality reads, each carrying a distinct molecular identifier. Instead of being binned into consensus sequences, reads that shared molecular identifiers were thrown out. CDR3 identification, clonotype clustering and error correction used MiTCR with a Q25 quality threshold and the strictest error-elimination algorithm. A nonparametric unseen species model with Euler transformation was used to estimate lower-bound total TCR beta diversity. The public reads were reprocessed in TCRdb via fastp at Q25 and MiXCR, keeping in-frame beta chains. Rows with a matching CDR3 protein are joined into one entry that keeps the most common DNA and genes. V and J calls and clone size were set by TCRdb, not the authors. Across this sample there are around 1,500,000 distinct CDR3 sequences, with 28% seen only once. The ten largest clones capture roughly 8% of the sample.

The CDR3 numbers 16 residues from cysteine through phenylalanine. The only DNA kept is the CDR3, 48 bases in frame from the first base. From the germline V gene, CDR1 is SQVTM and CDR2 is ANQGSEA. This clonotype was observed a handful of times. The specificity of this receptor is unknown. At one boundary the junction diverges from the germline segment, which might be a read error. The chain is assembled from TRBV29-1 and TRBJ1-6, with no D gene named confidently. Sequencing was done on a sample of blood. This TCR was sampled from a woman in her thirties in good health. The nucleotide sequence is TGCAGCGTTGAGAGGTACCGGGAGACTTATAATTCGCCCCTCCACTTT. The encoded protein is CSVERYRETYNSPLHF. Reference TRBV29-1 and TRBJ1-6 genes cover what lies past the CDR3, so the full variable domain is SAVISQKPSRDICQRGTSLTIQCQVDSQVTMMFWYRQQPGQSLTLIATANQGSEATYESGFVIDKFPISRPNLTFSTLTVSNMSPEDSSIYLCSVERYRETYNSPLHFGNGTRLTVT.